Listed below are T cell receptor beta chains from one sample, sequenced in a study of cytomegalovirus exposure and HLA in healthy donors. Some clones are missing from TCRdb's copy, which holds only in-frame ones; the method was immunoSEQ multiplex PCR. Of 200,000 to 250,000 clones listed, around 86% were seen once; the top ten hold around 9.6%. The sample comprised PBMCs. The source is a woman between 50 and 59 years old in good health and CMV-seropositive. Each CDR3 is given with its conserved first and last residue. Each record gives: J gene, D gene, clone size, V gene, CDR3 protein, CDR3 DNA. The D gene is left open where the match is weak. Only part of the rows carry a size: once, few, many, or a class if the clone is expanded.

TRBJ2-1 | TRBD2 | . | TRBV25-1 | CASSARRTSGDNNEQFF | TGTGCCAGCAGTGCCCGAAGGACTAGCGGGGATAACAATGAGCAGTTCTTC
TRBJ1-3 | TRBD1 | . | TRBV27 | CASRGDRRGTIYF | TGTGCCAGCAGAGGGGACAGGAGAGGCACCATATATTTT
TRBJ2-2 | TRBD1 | . | TRBV19 | CASSTQQGGTGELFF | TGTGCCAGTAGTACCCAACAGGGGGGTACCGGGGAGCTGTTTTTT
TRBJ2-5 | TRBD2 | . | TRBV6-1 | CASRVAGGRQETQYF | TGTGCCAGCAGAGTAGCGGGGGGGCGGCAAGAGACCCAGTACTTC
TRBJ2-2 | . | . | TRBV18 | CASFQTAKLHGELFF | TGTGCCAGCTTCCAGACAGCAAAACTACACGGGGAGCTGTTTTTT
TRBJ2-6 | TRBD1 | . | TRBV19 | CASSSRRQGARGANVLTF | TGTGCCAGTAGTTCGCGGAGACAGGGGGCGCGTGGGGCCAACGTCCTGACTTTC
TRBJ1-1 | TRBD1 | . | TRBV5-4 | CASSLGGQGAQAFF | TGTGCCAGCAGCTTGGGGGGACAGGGGGCACAAGCTTTCTTT
TRBJ2-7 | . | few | TRBV6-5 | CASSWRYEQYF | TGTGCCAGCAGTTGGAGGTACGAGCAGTACTTC
TRBJ1-2 | . | . | TRBV9 | CASSQAAGVYGYTF | TGTGCCAGCAGCCAAGCTGCAGGGGTCTATGGCTACACCTTC
TRBJ1-5 | . | . | TRBV7-2 | CASSLRQYSNQPQHF | TGTGCCAGCAGCCTGCGACAGTATAGCAATCAGCCCCAGCATTTT
TRBJ1-2 | . | . | TRBV5-1 | CASSLATANYGYTF | TGCGCCAGCAGCCTGGCGACAGCTAACTATGGCTACACCTTC
TRBJ2-2 | TRBD2 | . | TRBV6-6 | CASSQPGLALPRELFF | TGTGCCAGCAGTCAGCCAGGACTAGCACTCCCCCGGGAGCTGTTTTTT
TRBJ1-2 | . | . | TRBV30 | CAWSVFRESYTF | TGTGCCTGGAGTGTGTTTAGGGAGAGCTACACCTTC
TRBJ1-4 | TRBD1 | many | TRBV4-1 | CASSHTGGAGEKLFF | TGCGCCAGCAGCCATACAGGGGGCGCAGGTGAAAAACTGTTTTTT
TRBJ2-5 | TRBD1 | . | TRBV7-3 | CASSSTGGGETQYF | TGTGCCAGCAGCTCGACAGGGGGCGGAGAGACCCAGTACTTC
TRBJ1-4 | . | once | TRBV19 | CASSPSVGATNEKLFF | TGTGCCAGTAGTCCCTCGGTTGGTGCAACTAATGAAAAACTGTTTTTT
TRBJ1-4 | . | . | TRBV19 | CASSIPLGGIEKLFF | TGTGCCAGTAGTATCCCCTTAGGGGGAATTGAAAAACTGTTTTTT
TRBJ2-7 | . | . | TRBV5-6 | CASSLSGYEQYF | TGTGCCAGCAGCTTATCCGGCTACGAGCAGTACTTC
TRBJ2-7 | TRBD2 | . | TRBV7-2 | CASSLGLAAYEQYF | TGTGCCAGCAGCTTAGGACTAGCAGCCTACGAGCAGTACTTC
TRBJ2-2 | . | . | TRBV5-4 | CASSLSPGVGELFF | TGTGCCAGCAGCTTGTCCCCAGGTGTCGGGGAGCTGTTTTTT
TRBJ1-6 | TRBD1 | . | TRBV7-9 | CSSSSGQSYNSPLHF | TGTTCCAGCAGCTCGGGACAGTCATATAATTCACCCCTCCACTTT
TRBJ2-7 | . | once | TRBV14 | CASSQVQKQYF | TGTGCCAGCAGCCAAGTTCAGAAGCAGTACTTC
TRBJ2-7 | . | once | TRBV19 | CASSFTGFYEQYF | TGTGCCAGTAGTTTTACAGGTTTCTACGAGCAGTACTTC